This TCR beta chain comes out of a study of T cell responses to AZD1222 COVID-19 vaccine (dated by TCRdb to the early 2020s). Regarding the complete study: AZD1222 recipients with second doses at about 4 weeks or about 12 weeks were pooled, because spike-specific TCR depth and breadth did not differ between schedules. Trial participants were enrolled into age subgroups of 18-55, 56-69 and 70-plus years, which contained around 140, 26 and 57 TCR-sequenced participants, respectively. TCR sequencing covered some 250 trial participants: 200 to 220 given two doses of AZD1222 and 26 given two doses of MenACWY control vaccine.

Points the paper makes about the study in general: Most participants were white British and females outnumbered males, and the authors suggested that clonal diversity may have been underestimated. Because no samples from the day 14 peak response were available, repertoires could be characterized only after the peak T cell response. In the small 56-69-year group, the increase in depth fell short of significance, most likely because of low power. Conclusions about previously exposed vaccinees are limited, since just five to seven AZD1222 recipients were seropositive for SARS-CoV-2 at baseline. Reportedly, close to half of the unique spike-specific TCRs recognized epitopes lying outside the regions that are mutated in the B.1.351 and B.1.1.7 variants. CD4 TCRs associated with the vaccine covered the entire spike protein, and the dominant responses were in regions 160-218 and 743-854. After two AZD1222 doses, both the breadth and the depth of spike-specific TCRs were significantly higher than at day 0 and than in MenACWY recipients.

The CDR3 regions of human TCRbeta chains were analyzed by immunosequencing. In the authors' own workflow: TCRs in the repertoires were compared against a reference library of SARS-CoV-2-specific TCRs that had been generated with the MIRA antigen-specificity platform. Breadth was defined as the fraction of unique TCRs that were SARS-CoV-2-associated. Depth was defined as the fraction of total T cells that were SARS-CoV-2-associated. Each spike-specific TCR was assigned to its reactive spike region and to a CD4 or CD8 class using the MIRA data. Log10-transformed breadth and depth values were compared by one-way ANOVA with Sidak's multiple comparisons tests. In TCRdb, the immuneACCESS table is reduced to in-frame sequences with V and J assigned. These tables do not hold every clone; where another copy was compared, an unresolved V gene accounts for under half, and the others remain unexplained. D and trimming come from the DNA, and the V and J calls and clone size come from that table. In this sample the table shows fewer than 200,000 clones, 80% to 95% of which occur a single time. The top ten clonotypes cover 1% to 1.5% of the sample.

About this clone: The antigen it recognizes is unknown. Per-base quality was not reported, and no clone a single base away is much larger than it.

The time point label here, explained by the study, means: baseline before first vaccination. Samples from vaccinated people were obtained from the UK trials COV001 and COV002, which included a single-blind randomized controlled phase 2/3 trial of AZD1222 (ChAdOx1 nCoV-19) in healthy adults. For TCRbeta chain sequencing, PBMC samples were collected from trial participants at day 0 and at day 28 after the second dose. The receptor's source is an adult in good health. The sample consisted of peripheral blood, taken on day 0 of AZD1222 vaccination.

The CDR3 in this case is CASSEGTDYGYTF. The sequenced DNA is TGTGCCAGCAGCGAGGGGACAGACTATGGCTACACCTTC. The chain is encoded by TRBV9 joined to TRBJ1-2; 7 bases in the middle match TRBD1. From the cysteine through the phenylalanine, the CDR3 covers 13 amino acids. The sequence is cut down to CDR3 DNA, 39 bases in frame from base 1. Compared with germline, V lacks 3 bases and J lacks 3 bases; bases without a gene match: 2. CDR1 and CDR2 (SGDLS, YYNGEE) derive from the germline V gene.